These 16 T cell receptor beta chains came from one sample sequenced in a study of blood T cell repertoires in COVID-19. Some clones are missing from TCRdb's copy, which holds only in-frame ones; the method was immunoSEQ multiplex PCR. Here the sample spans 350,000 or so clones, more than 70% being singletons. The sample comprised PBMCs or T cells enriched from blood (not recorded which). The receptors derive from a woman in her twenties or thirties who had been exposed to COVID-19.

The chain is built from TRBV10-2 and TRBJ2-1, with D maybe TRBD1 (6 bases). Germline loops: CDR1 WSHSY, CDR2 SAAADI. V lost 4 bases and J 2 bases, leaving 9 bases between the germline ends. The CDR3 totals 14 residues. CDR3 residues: CASSGGLAYNEQFF. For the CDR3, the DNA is TGCGCCAGCAGTGGGGGGCTAGCCTACAATGAGCAGTTCTTC.

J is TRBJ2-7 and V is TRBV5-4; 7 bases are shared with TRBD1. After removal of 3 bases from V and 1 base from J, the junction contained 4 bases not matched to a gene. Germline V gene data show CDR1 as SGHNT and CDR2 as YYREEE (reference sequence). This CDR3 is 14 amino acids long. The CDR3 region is CASSWDSLSYEQYF. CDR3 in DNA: TGTGCCAGCAGCTGGGACAGCCTTTCCTACGAGCAGTACTTC.

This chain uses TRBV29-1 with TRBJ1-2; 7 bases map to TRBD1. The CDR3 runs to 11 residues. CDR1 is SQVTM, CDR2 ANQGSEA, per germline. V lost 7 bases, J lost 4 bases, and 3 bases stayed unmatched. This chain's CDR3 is CSGGDSYGYTF. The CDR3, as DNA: TGCAGCGGAGGGGACAGCTATGGCTACACCTTC.

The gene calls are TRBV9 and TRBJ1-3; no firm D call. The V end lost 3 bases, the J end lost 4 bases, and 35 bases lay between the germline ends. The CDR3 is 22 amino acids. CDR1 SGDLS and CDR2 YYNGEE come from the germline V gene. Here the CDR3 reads CASSAYEITPRRGRGPGNTIYF. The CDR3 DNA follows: TGTGCCAGCAGCGCGTACGAGATCACCCCCCGGCGTGGCCGAGGGCCCGGAAACACCATATATTTT.

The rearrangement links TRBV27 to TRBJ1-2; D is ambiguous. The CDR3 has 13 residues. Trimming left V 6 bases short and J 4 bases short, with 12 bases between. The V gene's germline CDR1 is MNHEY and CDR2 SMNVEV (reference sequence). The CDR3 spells CASSPGRFYGYTF. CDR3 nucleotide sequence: TGTGCCAGCAGCCCCGGGAGGTTCTATGGCTACACCTTC.

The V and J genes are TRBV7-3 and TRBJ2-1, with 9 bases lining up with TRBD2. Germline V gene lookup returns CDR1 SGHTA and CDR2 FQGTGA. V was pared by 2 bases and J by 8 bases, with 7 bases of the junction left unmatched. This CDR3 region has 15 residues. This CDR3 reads CASSLGLAGLHEQFF. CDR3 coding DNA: TGTGCCAGCAGCTTAGGGCTAGCGGGGCTTCATGAGCAGTTCTTC.

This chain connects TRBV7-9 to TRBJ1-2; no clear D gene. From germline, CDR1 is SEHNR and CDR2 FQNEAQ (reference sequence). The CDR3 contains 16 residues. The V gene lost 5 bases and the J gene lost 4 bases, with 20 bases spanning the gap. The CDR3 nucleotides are TGTGCCAGCAGCCCCGCCCTGCCGGGGATAGGCTATGGCTACACCTTC. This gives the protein CASSPALPGIGYGYTF.

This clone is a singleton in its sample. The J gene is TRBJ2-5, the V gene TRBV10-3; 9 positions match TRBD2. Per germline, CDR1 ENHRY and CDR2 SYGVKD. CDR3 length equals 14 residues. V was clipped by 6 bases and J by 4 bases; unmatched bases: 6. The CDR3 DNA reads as TGTGCCATCAGCGAGGCGGGAGGGAGAGAGACCCAGTACTTC. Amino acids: CAISEAGGRETQYF.

CDR3 coding DNA: TGTGCCAGCAGTATGCCCCGGGGGACTGAAGCTTTCTTT. Protein sequence: CASSMPRGTEAFF. This chain uses TRBV12-3 or TRBV12-4 with TRBJ1-1, with D possibly matching TRBD1 (5 bases). Between the trimmed V and J ends, which lost 5 bases and 5 bases, there was a span of 12 bases. This CDR3 contains 13 residues.

The CDR3 coding sequence is TGTGCCGGCCGAGCCGGGGTCACCGGGGAGCTGTTTTTT. The encoded protein is CAGRAGVTGELFF. V is TRBV28 and J is TRBJ2-2; maybe TRBD2 (5 bases). The CDR3 extends over 13 amino acids. Germline lookup yields CDR1 MDHEN and CDR2 SYDVKM. V was clipped by 11 bases and J by 4 bases, with 14 bases between them.

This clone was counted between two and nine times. The CDR3 loop reads CASGTDRNNQPQHF. CDR3 coding DNA: TGTGCCAGCGGGACGGACAGAAACAATCAGCCCCAGCATTTT. The rearrangement joins TRBV7-9 to TRBJ1-5, with a weak D call TRBD1 (6 bases). V was cut by 8 bases and J by 3 bases, with 14 bases left in between. The CDR3 consists of 14 residues. Germline CDR1 and CDR2: SEHNR and FQNEAQ (reference sequence).

CDR3 sequence reads: CASSPPGLAGVDEQFF. CDR3 bases: TGTGCCAGCTCACCACCCGGACTAGCGGGAGTGGATGAGCAGTTCTTC. This chain uses TRBV18 with TRBJ2-1, with 13 nucleotides matching TRBD2. The CDR3 extends over 16 amino acids. CDR1 is KGHSH, CDR2 LQKENI, per germline. V trimming: 0 bases; J trimming: 8 bases; junction bases outside the gene matches: 4.

The DNA of the CDR3 is TGTGCCAGCAGTTTATACGCAGGGAACTATGGCTACACCTTC. Amino acid sequence: CASSLYAGNYGYTF. The chain carries TRBV28 and TRBJ1-2; D is possibly TRBD1 (5 bases). In germline, CDR1 is MDHEN, CDR2 SYDVKM. V was pared by 1 base and J by 2 bases, with 8 bases between. This CDR3 is 14 amino acids long.

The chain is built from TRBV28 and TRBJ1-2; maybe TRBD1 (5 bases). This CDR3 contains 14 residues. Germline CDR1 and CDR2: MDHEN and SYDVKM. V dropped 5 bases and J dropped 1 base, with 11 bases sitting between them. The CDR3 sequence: CASSQGLGNYGYTF. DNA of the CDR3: TGTGCCAGCAGTCAGGGATTGGGTAACTATGGCTACACCTTC.

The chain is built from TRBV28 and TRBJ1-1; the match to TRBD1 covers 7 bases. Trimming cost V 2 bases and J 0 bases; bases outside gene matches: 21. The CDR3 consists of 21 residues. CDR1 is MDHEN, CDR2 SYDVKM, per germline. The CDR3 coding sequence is TGTGCCAGCAGTTTAGTCCGGACAGGAGCCTCCAAGTTCCTGATGAACACTGAAGCTTTCTTT. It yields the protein CASSLVRTGASKFLMNTEAFF.

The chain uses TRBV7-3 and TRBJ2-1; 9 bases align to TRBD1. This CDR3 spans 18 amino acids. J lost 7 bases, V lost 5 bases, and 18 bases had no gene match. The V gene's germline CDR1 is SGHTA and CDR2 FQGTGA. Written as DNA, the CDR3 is TGTGCCAGCAGCCCCGAATCCCGGGACAGGGTAGTTCAAAATGAGCAGTTCTTC. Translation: CASSPESRDRVVQNEQFF.